This T cell receptor beta chain was obtained from a study of T cells in Graves' hyperthyroidism and ophthalmopathy. The junction had 8 bases not matched to a gene; V was cut back by 2 bases and J by 7 bases. Germline loops: CDR1 LGHNT, CDR2 FRNRAP. The CDR3 runs 16 residues. Active moderate-to-severe ophthalmopathy, Clinical Activity Score at least 3, NOSPECS at least 4, under 3 months' duration. Uncontrolled infection, other autoimmune disease, pregnancy or lactation excluded patients. Using around 10 ml of fresh peripheral blood, PBMCs were prepared. Amplified TCR beta CDR3 regions came from RNA transcripts. The HTBI primer set served for first-round RT-PCR of the TCR CDR3. TCRdb re-analysed the multiplex PCR reads in MiXCR, keeping a single row per CDR3 protein. Among 450,000 to 500,000 distinct CDR3 sequences listed, 22% were seen once.

This sequence was found in a woman in her 70s with Graves' ophthalmopathy. The V gene is TRBV12-5, the J gene TRBJ1-6; 7 bases align to TRBD1. Sequencing was done on a sample of blood. The CDR3 protein is CASGLILGQLNSPLHF. In nucleotides, the CDR3 is TGTGCTAGTGGTTTGATACTGGGACAGCTAAATTCACCCCTCCACTTT.